This record concerns one T cell receptor (beta chain) sequence. The antigen it recognizes is unknown. Per-base quality was not reported, and no clone a single base away is much larger than it. This entry comes from a study of PD-1 blockade in mismatch repair-deficient tumors (dated by TCRdb to about 2017). Looking at the study overall: Between September 2013 and late 2016, the trial enrolled approximately 87 consecutive patients with approximately 13 types of mismatch repair-deficient cancer, all of whom had received prior treatment and were progressing. Deep sequencing of TCR CDR3 regions was used to track tumor-associated T cell clones in peripheral blood of patients responding to PD-1 blockade. Study-wide findings and limitations: Clones residing in the tumor, which were often undetectable in blood before treatment, expanded quickly after pembrolizumab and then contracted, generally before radiologic responses.

Mismatch repair deficiency was established in every enrolled patient by polymerase chain reaction or immunohistochemistry. Three patients who responded to pembrolizumab therapy underwent TCR sequencing. Pembrolizumab PD-1 blockade was prospectively tested in advanced mismatch repair-deficient cancers, regardless of tissue of origin, in the phase II trial. Peripheral blood T cell samples were gathered serially, both before PD-1 blockade started and at multiple time points afterward. The timing of each blood sample was reported as weeks after the first dose of pembrolizumab. The library was prepared using the immunoSEQ multiplex PCR assay. TCRdb's version of the immuneACCESS table is confined to in-frame rearrangements and falls short of the full clone set. An unresolved V gene accounts for under half of the shortfall where checked; the remainder is of unknown origin. This sample has some 100,000 clones in its table, and 70% to 85% of those were observed once. The leading ten clones occupy roughly 6.3% of the sample.

This sequence was found in an adult with mismatch repair-deficient cancer. The sequencing used peripheral blood, collected about 36 weeks after starting pembrolizumab.

The DNA reads TGTGCTAGTGGTGGGGGACTAGGCACAGATACGCAGTATTTT. It is translated as CASGGGLGTDTQYF. The chain joins TRBV12-5 to TRBJ2-3, and TRBD2 matches 8 of the central bases. Including cysteine and phenylalanine, the CDR3 has 14 amino acids. Of the read, only the CDR3 DNA is kept; its 42 bases are in frame from base 1. The germline V gene encodes CDR1 LGHNT and CDR2 FRNRAP. Unmatched junction bases come to 2, with V trimmed by 5 bases and J by 1 base.